This is a list of T cell receptor beta chains from one sample in a study of blood T cells in healthy people across ages. TCRdb ran MiXCR on the 5' RACE reads and lists one entry per CDR3 protein. The data contain 650,000 to 800,000 distinct CDR3 sequences, approximately 44% of them singletons. The sample comprised blood. Every receptor here comes from a man aged 60 to 75 in good health. Each CDR3 is given without its conserved first and last residue.

j_call: TRBJ2-5
v_call: TRBV20-1
cdr3_aa: SATSTSGGGETQY

j_call: TRBJ2-5
v_call: TRBV7-2
cdr3_aa: ASRGPGQGQETQY

j_call: .
v_call: TRBV6-6
cdr3_aa: ASSHGQGSFNEQY

j_call: TRBJ2-7
v_call: TRBV12-3/TRBV12-4
cdr3_aa: ASSYGGGGNAYEQY

j_call: TRBJ1-2
v_call: TRBV2
cdr3_aa: ASSGDSNYGYT

j_call: TRBJ2-7
v_call: TRBV7-8
cdr3_aa: ASSLPSSSYEQY

j_call: TRBJ2-3
v_call: TRBV29-1
cdr3_aa: SVDGSGADTQY

j_call: TRBJ2-7
v_call: TRBV7-6
cdr3_aa: ASSSGQGFSYEQY

j_call: TRBJ1-6
v_call: TRBV30
cdr3_aa: AWSVKRGELRSPLH

j_call: TRBJ2-1
v_call: TRBV4-3
cdr3_aa: ASSQEGSGGYREQF

j_call: TRBJ1-4
v_call: TRBV10-3
cdr3_aa: AIRPGSNEKLF

j_call: TRBJ2-7
v_call: TRBV29-1
cdr3_aa: SVDRGPPLYEQY

j_call: TRBJ2-3
v_call: TRBV7-2
cdr3_aa: ASSLFSTGSTDTQY

j_call: TRBJ2-7
v_call: TRBV7-8
cdr3_aa: ASSAPGQTYEQY

j_call: TRBJ2-3
v_call: TRBV4-3
cdr3_aa: ASSRLGTDTQY

j_call: TRBJ2-4
v_call: TRBV5-8
cdr3_aa: ASSSGQGRY

j_call: TRBJ1-2
v_call: TRBV6-6
cdr3_aa: ASSPGGVSNYGYT

j_call: TRBJ2-3
v_call: TRBV2
cdr3_aa: ASSPNRGFGDTQY

j_call: TRBJ2-7
v_call: TRBV7-6
cdr3_aa: ASSLVGGGRYEQY

j_call: TRBJ1-2
v_call: TRBV6-5
cdr3_aa: ASSYKGDDSTTRYGYT

j_call: TRBJ2-1
v_call: TRBV29-1
cdr3_aa: SVPGLNLGGEQF

j_call: TRBJ1-5
v_call: TRBV6-2/TRBV6-3
cdr3_aa: ASSYSRAGQGNNQPQH

j_call: TRBJ2-7
v_call: TRBV7-2
cdr3_aa: ASSFRQSPYEQY

j_call: TRBJ1-2
v_call: TRBV30
cdr3_aa: AWTQGGNYGYT

j_call: TRBJ2-7
v_call: TRBV12-3/TRBV12-4
cdr3_aa: ASSLGGPSSYEQY

j_call: TRBJ2-3
v_call: TRBV4-1
cdr3_aa: ASSQGTGVGTDTQY

j_call: TRBJ2-4
v_call: TRBV7-6
cdr3_aa: ASSPTVRGGIQY

j_call: TRBJ2-1
v_call: TRBV11-1
cdr3_aa: ASSASGQGYNEQF

j_call: TRBJ2-2
v_call: TRBV6-5
cdr3_aa: ASSWDRTNTGELF

j_call: TRBJ2-7
v_call: TRBV11-2
cdr3_aa: ASSIRRQGGYEQY

j_call: TRBJ2-6
v_call: TRBV12-3/TRBV12-4
cdr3_aa: ASSFPGTGAGANVLT

j_call: TRBJ2-3
v_call: TRBV25-1
cdr3_aa: ASSSRGGENTQY

j_call: TRBJ2-4
v_call: TRBV15
cdr3_aa: ATSSGAGANIQY

j_call: TRBJ2-3
v_call: TRBV7-2
cdr3_aa: ASSLKVVGSTGADTQY

j_call: TRBJ2-1
v_call: TRBV7-6
cdr3_aa: ASSLALAGGPNEQF

j_call: TRBJ1-6
v_call: TRBV5-1
cdr3_aa: ANSREARTPLIDYNSPLH

j_call: TRBJ2-7
v_call: TRBV20-1
cdr3_aa: SAGQASSSYEQY

j_call: TRBJ2-3
v_call: TRBV5-1
cdr3_aa: ASSLLIGTGEDTQY

j_call: TRBJ2-4
v_call: TRBV7-2
cdr3_aa: ASSLGVQGADIRY

j_call: TRBJ2-1
v_call: TRBV15
cdr3_aa: ATSRDVQGPYNEQF

j_call: TRBJ2-7
v_call: TRBV20-1
cdr3_aa: SAPHVARRLGEQY

j_call: TRBJ2-7
v_call: TRBV7-2
cdr3_aa: ASSFSGGSSYEQY

j_call: TRBJ1-2
v_call: TRBV12-3/TRBV12-4
cdr3_aa: ASSTGQGTNGYT

j_call: TRBJ2-7
v_call: TRBV25-1
cdr3_aa: ASSETARAYEQY

j_call: TRBJ2-7
v_call: TRBV30
cdr3_aa: AWSVLFGYEQY

j_call: .
v_call: TRBV7-9
cdr3_aa: ASSYRTSGGPHYEQY

j_call: TRBJ2-5
v_call: TRBV24-1
cdr3_aa: ATSDFTDRGVETQY

j_call: TRBJ2-6
v_call: TRBV12-3/TRBV12-4
cdr3_aa: ASSFSLRAGGSSGANVLT

j_call: TRBJ2-5
v_call: TRBV4-3
cdr3_aa: ASSQEYTGVQY

j_call: .
v_call: TRBV20-1
cdr3_aa: SASLAGGSSYNEQY

j_call: TRBJ2-5
v_call: TRBV25-1
cdr3_aa: ASSDTVVTGAGQETQY